The entry below describes one T cell receptor (beta chain). The CDR3 contains 15 residues. Germline assignment: CDR1 MNHEY and CDR2 SMNVEV (reference sequence). V lost 4 bases to trimming and J lost 2 bases; unmatched junction nucleotides: 4. This specimen belongs to a study of blood T cell repertoires in COVID-19. The method was immunoSEQ multiplex PCR; TCRdb's version includes in-frame clones alone and lacks a portion of them. The sample includes 75,000 to 95,000 clones, 80% of them seen just once. This chain joins TRBV27 and TRBJ2-2, with 7 bases aligning to TRBD2. The sequencing sample was made of peripheral blood. The clonotype comes from a woman aged 40 to 50 with active or convalescent COVID-19. The CDR3 region is CASSSLADNTGELFF. CDR3 coding DNA: TGTGCCAGCAGTTCCCTAGCGGACAACACCGGGGAGCTGTTTTTT.